The 17 T cell receptor beta chains below come from one sample, sequenced in a study of cytomegalovirus exposure and HLA in healthy donors. Using immunoSEQ multiplex PCR, the repertoire was profiled, and TCRdb retains in-frame clones only, with some absent. The top ten clones hold roughly 3% of a sample with 110,000 to 150,000 clones, 80% to 90% of them seen once. Sequenced: PBMCs. The receptors originated from a man aged 18-30 years in good health and CMV-seronegative.

V gene TRBV11-2 combines with J gene TRBJ1-1; D is unclear. CDR1 SGHAT and CDR2 FQNNGV come from the germline V gene. This CDR3 is built from 13 residues. V was cut by 6 bases and J by 1 base, with 9 bases left in between. This CDR3 reads CASRGSENTEAFF. The CDR3 DNA reads TGTGCCAGCAGGGGCTCAGAGAACACTGAAGCTTTCTTT.

This clone was seen a single time. V and J are TRBV5-4 and TRBJ2-1; no firm D call. The CDR3 runs to 15 residues. V was pared by 2 bases and J by 0 bases, with 9 bases between. Per germline, CDR1 SGHNT and CDR2 YYREEE (reference sequence). The CDR3 bases are TGTGCCAGCAGCTTTGACTCCAGCTCCTACAATGAGCAGTTCTTC. It specifies CASSFDSSSYNEQFF.

The CDR3 sequence is CAWSAYSSGNTIYF. CDR3 DNA sequence: TGTGCCTGGAGTGCCTATAGCTCTGGAAACACCATATATTTT. The genes are TRBV30 and TRBJ1-3, with D unresolved. The CDR3 runs 14 residues. Looked up from germline, CDR1 is GTSNPN and CDR2 is SVGIG (reference sequence). V shed 1 base and J shed 0 bases, with 7 bases lying between them.

This clone occurred once. The CDR3 protein is CASSIAPSGRPADTQYF. CDR3 nucleotide sequence: TGTGCCAGCAGCATCGCTCCTAGCGGGAGGCCCGCAGATACGCAGTATTTT. The chain links TRBV7-2 to TRBJ2-3; 11 nucleotides agree with TRBD2. The CDR3 length is 17 residues. The ends lost 5 bases at V and 4 bases at J; junction bases unmatched: 11. Germline V gene lookup returns CDR1 SGHTA and CDR2 FQGNSA.

The chain combines TRBV19 with TRBJ1-1, with TRBD1 as a possible D gene (6 bases). The ends were cut back, 5 bases at V and 5 bases at J, with 15 bases in the middle. This CDR3 is 14 amino acids long. Germline values: CDR1 LNHDA, CDR2 SQIVND (reference sequence). CDR3 sequence reads: CASSYKGGGTEAFF. DNA of the CDR3: TGTGCCAGTAGTTACAAGGGGGGGGGAACTGAAGCTTTCTTT.

The CDR3 DNA follows: TGCGCCAGCAATGTACGAGATAGCTCCTACGAGCAGTACTTC. Protein product: CASNVRDSSYEQYF. The chain employs TRBV5-1 and TRBJ2-7, with D hard to call. Germline V gene lookup returns CDR1 SGHRS and CDR2 YFSETQ. V lost 6 bases and J 0 bases, leaving 13 bases between the germline ends. This CDR3 region has 14 residues.

The rearrangement joins TRBV7-2 to TRBJ1-2; D gene unclear. CDR3 length: 16 amino acids. The germline V gene has CDR1 SGHTA and CDR2 FQGNSA. With 2 bases removed from V and 4 bases from J, the gap between germline ends came to 17 bases. CDR3 residues: CASSLSSADSSYGYTF. CDR3 in DNA: TGTGCCAGCAGCTTATCCTCGGCGGATTCTTCCTATGGCTACACCTTC.

The DNA of the CDR3 is TGTGCCAGCAGCCAAAGGGGGACAGGGATAGGTGGGATCACTGAAGCTTTCTTT. It translates to CASSQRGTGIGGITEAFF. The V and J genes are TRBV7-9 and TRBJ1-1, with TRBD1 matching 9 bases. Germline V gives CDR1 SEHNR, CDR2 FQNEAQ (reference sequence). The CDR3 runs to 18 residues. V gave up 5 bases and J gave up 4 bases; unmatched junction bases: 17.

V usage is TRBV19 and J usage is TRBJ1-5; the D is unclear. With 7 bases removed from V and 4 bases from J, the gap between germline ends came to 14 bases. Germline V CDR1 and CDR2: LNHDA, SQIVND (reference sequence). The CDR3 consists of 14 residues. The CDR3 loop reads CASNGMLANQPQHF. The CDR3 DNA follows: TGTGCCAGTAATGGGATGTTAGCGAATCAGCCCCAGCATTTT.

V gene TRBV7-2 combines with J gene TRBJ2-1, with 8 bases that match TRBD1. The germline V gene encodes CDR1 SGHTA and CDR2 FQGNSA. This CDR3 comprises 12 residues. The ends lost 5 bases at V and 14 bases at J; junction bases unmatched: 8. The CDR3 DNA sequence: TGTGCCAGCAGCCGTACAGGGGGTGGGGAGTTCTTC. Translation gives CASSRTGGGEFF.

V is TRBV7-8 and J is TRBJ1-5, with D unclear. V dropped 3 bases and J dropped 0 bases, with 27 bases sitting between them. The CDR3 spans 21 residues. CDR1 is SGHVS, CDR2 FQNEAQ, per germline. CDR3 loop: CASSFHPFGWAELYSNQPQHF. The CDR3 nucleotides read TGTGCCAGCAGCTTCCACCCATTTGGTTGGGCCGAGTTATATAGCAATCAGCCCCAGCATTTT.

The V call is TRBV5-1, the J call TRBJ1-4, with D perhaps TRBD1 (6 bases). Germline CDR1 reads SGHRS; CDR2 reads YFSETQ. This CDR3 has 15 residues. Deletions cut 4 bases from V and 0 bases from J, with 10 bases between. For the CDR3, the DNA is TGCGCCAGCAGCGATGGACAGCCAACTAATGAAAAACTGTTTTTT. Its protein product is CASSDGQPTNEKLFF.

The chain recombines TRBV27 with TRBJ2-5, with D tentatively TRBD1 (6 bases). The CDR3 totals 14 residues. Trimming took off 7 bases at V and 4 bases at J, with 16 bases between the two ends. Looked up from germline, CDR1 is MNHEY and CDR2 is SMNVEV (reference sequence). DNA for the CDR3: TGTGCCAGCAACCGGCGCAGGGGAAGAGAGACCCAGTACTTC. It is translated as CASNRRRGRETQYF.

This chain's CDR3 is CASSESKSGGYNEQFF. Written as DNA, the CDR3 is TGCGCCAGCAGTGAGTCTAAGAGCGGGGGATACAATGAGCAGTTCTTC. V and J are TRBV10-2 and TRBJ2-1; 8 nucleotides line up with TRBD2. This CDR3 contains 16 residues. After removal of 0 bases from V and 4 bases from J, the junction contained 5 bases not matched to a gene. Germline CDR1 WSHSY, CDR2 SAAADI.

The chain links TRBV7-8 to TRBJ2-7, with 8 bases aligning to TRBD1. The CDR3 consists of 15 residues. CDR1 is SGHVS and CDR2 is FQNEAQ in the germline V gene. Trimming cost V 1 base and J 3 bases; bases outside gene matches: 5. CDR3 loop: CASSLGRTGSYEQYF. The DNA for the CDR3 is TGTGCCAGCAGCTTAGGAAGGACAGGGAGCTACGAGCAGTACTTC.

V gene TRBV9 combines with J gene TRBJ1-1, with D hard to call. Germline loops: CDR1 SGDLS, CDR2 YYNGEE. Trimming took 0 bases from V and 1 from J, leaving 10 bases between them. There are 15 residues in the CDR3. CDR3 region: CASSVGGGENTEAFF. CDR3 DNA: TGTGCCAGCAGCGTAGGAGGCGGGGAGAACACTGAAGCTTTCTTT.

Concerning this clone itself: Other DNA sequences of this sample code for an identical CDR3. The chain couples TRBV2 to TRBJ2-7; D is unresolved. CDR1 and CDR2 from the germline V gene are SNHLY and FYNNEI. The ends were cut back, 5 bases at V and 0 bases at J, with 11 bases in the middle. This CDR3 comprises 14 residues. In nucleotides, the CDR3 is TGTGCCAGCAGTTACAACCGATTCTCCTACGAGCAGTACTTC. Translating gives CASSYNRFSYEQYF.